In its sample, the clone carrying this T cell receptor beta chain was seen a few times. No antigen is known for it. The ends were cut back, 6 bases at V and 1 base at J, with 12 bases in the middle. Germline V gives CDR1 MNHEY, CDR2 SVGAGI. The CDR3 has 15 residues. This sample stems from a study of high-grade serous ovarian cancer treatment subgroups. Study information: Mean per sample: around 14,000 reads, around 7,300 unique TCR beta rearrangements. The study's findings and limits: Higher neoantigen levels went with greater TCR clonal relatedness. Tumors within one patient showed repertoire similarity of roughly 0.095 to 0.85.

Tumor samples were taken before definitive surgery or chemotherapy. Repertoires were generated with immunoSEQ multiplex PCR, while TCRdb's copy carries only in-frame clones and drops some. The sample includes several thousand clones, more than 60% of them seen just once. The V gene is TRBV6-5, the J gene TRBJ1-4; no clear D. This receptor was taken from a human patient with high-grade serous ovarian cancer. Material: tumor tissue. CDR3 loop: CASSPAGGTNEKLFF. The DNA for the CDR3 is TGTGCCAGCAGCCCAGCTGGAGGAACTAATGAAAAACTGTTTTTT.